The source of this T cell receptor (beta chain) is a study of response to subunit inactivated influenza vaccine. Study-level findings and limits: Authors suggested few new T cells are recruited by each seasonal influenza vaccination.

TCRdb passed the RT-PCR reads through MiXCR, listing each CDR3 protein once. The table has roughly 180,000 distinct CDR3 sequences, roughly 8.7% seen once. Many counts were recorded for this clonotype. What it binds is not known. CDR3 length equals 12 residues. The V gene end was trimmed by 4 bases and the J gene end by 10 bases; junction bases not matched to a gene: 7. Germline assignment: CDR1 SGHDT and CDR2 YYEEEE. The receptor comes from a man aged 45-60 years who received an inactivated influenza vaccine. This specimen was non-naive T cells sorted from PBMCs, taken on the day of vaccination. The chain links TRBV5-6 to TRBJ1-2; TRBD1 matches at 7 bases. CDR3 residues: CASSIWDSYYTF. As DNA, the CDR3 is TGTGCCAGCAGCATTTGGGACAGCTACTACACCTTC.